The present TCR beta chain was sequenced within a study of T-cell memory formation after mild COVID-19. Study-level background: There were largely donor-specific TCR clusters. Study-level points and caveats: Later expanders leaned CD4+, whereas day 15 to 85 contracting clones were balanced CD4/CD8.

TCRdb processed the 5' RACE reads anew with MiXCR; each CDR3 protein has one entry. Among about 270,000 distinct CDR3 sequences listed, over 15% were seen once. CDR1 and CDR2 from the germline V gene are LGHDT and YNNKEL (reference sequence). Trimming removed 5 bases at V and 8 bases at J, with 10 bases between. This CDR3 region has 12 residues. Only a few counts were recorded for this clonotype. Its antigen is currently unknown. Material for sequencing was PBMCs or a T cell subset sorted from them (not recorded which). The TCR was taken from a man aged 18 to 30 who had mild COVID-19 (a few samples of this study predate the infection). Cell type and time point are not known. The chain carries TRBV3-1 and TRBJ2-1; D not certain. The CDR3 protein is CASSSVGDEQFF. The DNA of the CDR3 is TGTGCCAGCAGCTCCGTGGGCGATGAGCAGTTCTTC.